This TCR beta chain emerged from a study of blood T cell repertoires in COVID-19 (dated by TCRdb to about 2020). Study-level background: Samples from collaborators originated in the United States, Italy and Spain and spanned both the acute and convalescent phases of COVID-19. The prospective study material was composed of cDNA or gDNA derived from T cells, B-cell-depleted T cells, or PBMCs. Deeply sampled blood TCRbeta repertoires from subjects exposed to, actively infected with, or recovered from COVID-19 were included in the dataset. A freely available public database, intended as a resource for researchers studying the immune response to SARS-CoV-2, is where the repertoires were released. The samples were drawn from the first 160 participants of the ongoing ImmuneRACE study and from some 1,300 subjects provided by 6 global collaborators. Sample metadata almost always included a de-identified subject ID, COVID-19 status, age in years and sex. HLA class I and class II types, where available, came from metadata supplied by the sample provider rather than from assay-based typing.

TCRbeta CDR3 regions were amplified from genomic DNA by means of the immunoSEQ Assay, a bias-controlled multiplex PCR. Regarding the original processing steps: The number of nucleated cells in each sample was estimated by amplification of reference gene primers within the assay. Sequence reads were collapsed and filtered to measure the absolute abundance of every unique TCRbeta CDR3 rearrangement. Productive Simpson clonality was computed per sample as the square root of Simpson's diversity index over productive rearrangements. TCRdb limited this immuneACCESS table to in-frame rearrangements with V and J called. A share of clones is missing; checked studies link under half to unresolved V genes, and the rest is unexplained. The V and J calls and the clone size are those of that table, but D and trimming were determined from the DNA. The sample table records 250,000 to 300,000 clones; more than 70% of these occur just once. The ten largest clones add up to around 11% of the sample.

The germline V gene (reference sequence) sets CDR1 to SGHNT and CDR2 to YYREEE. The CDR3 holds 15 amino acids from the cysteine to the phenylalanine. Only the CDR3 DNA is retained, 45 bases long and in frame from the first base. V is clipped by 4 bases and J by 3 bases, and the sequence between their germline boundaries is 14 bases long. In Seattle, one collaborating source enrolled patients while the infection was active and tracked those patients longitudinally over the course of disease. Each collaborating institution followed its own protocols to collect whole blood in K2EDTA tubes. For TCRbeta analysis, collaborators shipped samples as frozen whole blood, isolated PBMCs, or DNA extracted from either of those sample types. Of note for this clone: It has no known antigen specificity. Base qualities are not recorded, but no much larger clone differs from it by a single base.

Study-wide findings and limitations: The amount of clinical and demographic metadata varied by source and participant and was provided uncurated.

Recombination joined TRBV5-4 with TRBJ2-1; the D gene cannot be resolved reliably. The clonotype originates from a woman in her 30s with COVID-19, enrolled during active disease. The specimen sequenced was peripheral blood. The CDR3 protein sequence reads: CASSPPNGVYNEQFF. The DNA sequence is given as TGTGCCAGCAGCCCCCCAAATGGAGTCTACAATGAGCAGTTCTTC.